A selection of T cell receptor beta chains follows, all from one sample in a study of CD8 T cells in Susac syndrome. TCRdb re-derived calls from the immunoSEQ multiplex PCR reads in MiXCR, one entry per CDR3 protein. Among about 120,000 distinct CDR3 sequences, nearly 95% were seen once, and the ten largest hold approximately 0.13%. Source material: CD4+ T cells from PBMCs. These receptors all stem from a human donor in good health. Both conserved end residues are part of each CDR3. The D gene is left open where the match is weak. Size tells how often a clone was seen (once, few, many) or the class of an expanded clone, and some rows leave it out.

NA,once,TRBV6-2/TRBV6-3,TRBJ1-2,CASSHQESYTF,TGTGCCAGCAGTCACCAGGAAAGCTACACCTTC
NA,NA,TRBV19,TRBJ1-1,CASSATGNTEAFF,TGTGCCAGTAGTGCTACAGGGAACACTGAAGCTTTCTTT
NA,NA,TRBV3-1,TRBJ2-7,CASSPSPDRSYEQYF,TGTGCCAGCAGCCCTTCTCCGGATCGCTCCTACGAGCAGTACTTC
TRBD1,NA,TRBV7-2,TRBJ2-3,CASSLSGTGKDTQYF,TGTGCCAGCAGCTTATCAGGGACAGGGAAAGATACGCAGTATTTT
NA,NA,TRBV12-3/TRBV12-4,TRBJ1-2,CASSLEGRLRPDYGYTF,TGTGCCAGCAGTTTAGAGGGAAGACTGCGGCCCGACTATGGCTACACCTTC
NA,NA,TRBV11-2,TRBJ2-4,CASSRDHLAKNIQYF,TGTGCCAGCAGCCGGGACCATTTAGCCAAAAACATTCAGTACTTC
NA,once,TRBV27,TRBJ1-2,CASSFLTGAGGYTF,TGTGCCAGCAGTTTCCTGACGGGGGCCGGAGGCTACACCTTC
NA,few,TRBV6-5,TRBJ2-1,CASGYNEQFF,TGTGCCAGCGGCTACAATGAGCAGTTCTTC
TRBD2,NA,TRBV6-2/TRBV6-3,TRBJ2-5,CASSWPAGGPSETQYF,TGTGCCAGCAGTTGGCCGGCGGGAGGGCCCTCGGAGACCCAGTACTTC
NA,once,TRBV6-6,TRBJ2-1,CASSYGTSGNEQFF,TGTGCCAGCAGTTACGGCACCTCCGGGAATGAGCAGTTCTTC
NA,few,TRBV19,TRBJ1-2,CASSLILGKGADYGYTF,TGTGCCAGTAGTCTCATCCTCGGGAAAGGAGCTGACTATGGCTACACCTTC
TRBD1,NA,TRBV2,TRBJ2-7,CASSVRGQREQYF,TGTGCCAGCAGTGTGAGGGGGCAAAGGGAGCAGTACTTC
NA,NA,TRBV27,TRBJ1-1,CASSRVQSGEAFF,TGTGCCAGCAGTCGGGTACAAAGCGGTGAAGCTTTCTTT
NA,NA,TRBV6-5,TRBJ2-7,CASSSLREYEQYF,TGTGCCAGCAGTTCCCTTAGAGAGTACGAGCAGTACTTC
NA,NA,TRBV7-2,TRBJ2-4,CASSLGQAENIQYF,TGTGCCAGCAGCCTAGGGCAGGCGGAAAACATTCAGTACTTC
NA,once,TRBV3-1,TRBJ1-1,CASSQVGGAEAFF,TGTGCCAGCAGCCAAGTGGGGGGGGCTGAAGCTTTCTTT
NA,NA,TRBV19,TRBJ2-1,CASSKTLPLGDEQFF,TGTGCCAGTAGCAAAACTCTGCCCCTCGGGGATGAGCAGTTCTTC
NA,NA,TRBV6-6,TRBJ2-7,CASSSGGYYEQYF,TGTGCCAGCAGTTCGGGGGGCTATTACGAGCAGTACTTC
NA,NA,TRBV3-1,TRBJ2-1,CASSPLAGQFNNEQFF,TGTGCCAGCAGCCCATTAGCGGGACAGTTTAACAATGAGCAGTTCTTC
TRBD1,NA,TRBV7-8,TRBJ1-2,CASSASRGRGVFYGYTF,TGTGCCAGCAGCGCAAGCAGGGGGCGGGGCGTTTTCTATGGCTACACCTTC
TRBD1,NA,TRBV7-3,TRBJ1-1,CASSSGTGTSTEAFF,TGTGCCAGCAGCTCGGGGACAGGGACAAGCACTGAAGCTTTCTTT
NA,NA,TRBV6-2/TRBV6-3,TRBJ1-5,CASSYWDPDPPGNQPQHF,TGTGCCAGCAGTTACTGGGATCCCGACCCTCCGGGCAATCAGCCCCAGCATTTT